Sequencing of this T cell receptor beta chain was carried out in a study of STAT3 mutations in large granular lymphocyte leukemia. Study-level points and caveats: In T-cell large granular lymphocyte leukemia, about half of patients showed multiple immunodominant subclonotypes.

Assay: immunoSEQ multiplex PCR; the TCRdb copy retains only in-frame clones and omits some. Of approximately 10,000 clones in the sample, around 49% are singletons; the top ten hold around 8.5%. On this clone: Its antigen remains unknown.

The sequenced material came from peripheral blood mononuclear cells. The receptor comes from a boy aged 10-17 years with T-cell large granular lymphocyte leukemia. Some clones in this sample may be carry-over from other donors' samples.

The CDR3: CASSEGSHEQYF. The DNA for the CDR3 is TGCGCCAGCAGTGAGGGTTCCCACGAGCAGTACTTC. The V call is TRBV10-2, the J call TRBJ2-7; D unclear. V lost 2 bases and J lost 5, with 7 bases in between. The CDR3 runs to 12 residues. Germline V gene lookup returns CDR1 WSHSY and CDR2 SAAADI.